The 23 T cell receptor beta chains reported below all come from one sample, sequenced in a study of blood T cell repertoires in COVID-19. Generated by immunoSEQ multiplex PCR, the TCRdb table keeps only in-frame clones and is missing some. In the table there are roughly 120,000 clones, more than 90% of which are singletons. Material for sequencing was peripheral blood. Every receptor here comes from a man in his forties or fifties with active COVID-19.

The genes are TRBV7-9 and TRBJ2-3, with no clear D. The CDR3 totals 15 residues. The V end lost 1 base, the J end lost 2 bases, and 10 bases lay between the germline ends. The germline gives CDR1 SEHNR, CDR2 FQNEAQ (reference sequence). CDR3: CASSLGGAVTDTQYF. The CDR3 nucleotides read TGTGCCAGCAGCTTAGGCGGAGCCGTCACAGATACGCAGTATTTT.

This clone has just one count. The chain links TRBV19 to TRBJ2-2; 9 bases fit TRBD1. V gave up 7 bases and J gave up 0 bases; unmatched junction bases: 3. The CDR3 totals 15 residues. Germline V gene sequence: CDR1 LNHDA, CDR2 SQIVND (reference sequence). This CDR3 reads CASTWDRANTGELFF. For the CDR3, the DNA is TGTGCCAGTACTTGGGACAGGGCGAACACCGGGGAGCTGTTTTTT.

CDR3: CASSRDRDQPQHF. The CDR3 coding sequence is TGTGCCAGCAGCCGGGACAGGGATCAGCCCCAGCATTTT. The chain couples TRBV7-2 to TRBJ1-5; 9 nucleotides agree with TRBD1. The germline CDR1 and CDR2 sequences are SGHTA and FQGNSA. The J segment lost 5 bases and the V segment lost 5 bases, leaving 1 base of the junction unmatched. The CDR3 contains 13 residues.

This clone occurred a few times. This sequence joins TRBV19 and TRBJ2-1; 9 nucleotides match TRBD1. This CDR3 has 16 residues. Trimming removed 7 bases from V and 5 bases from J; junction bases left unmatched: 12. Germline V CDR1 and CDR2: LNHDA, SQIVND (reference sequence). DNA of the CDR3: TGTGCCAGTACGAAAGGACAGGGGTCACTCCACAATGAGCAGTTCTTC. It codes for CASTKGQGSLHNEQFF.

The V call is TRBV14, the J call TRBJ2-1; 16 nucleotides line up with TRBD2. Germline V CDR1 and CDR2: SGHDN, FVKESK. The CDR3 is 19 amino acids. The J segment lost 10 bases and the V segment lost 2 bases, leaving 14 bases of the junction unmatched. The CDR3 DNA is TGTGCCAGCAGCCAAAGTTATCCGGGACTAGCGGGAGGGCCATGGGAGCAGTTCTTC. It yields the protein CASSQSYPGLAGGPWEQFF.

The rearrangement uses TRBV19 and TRBJ1-1, with 7 bases lining up with TRBD1. The CDR3 runs 13 residues. V trimming: 10 bases; J trimming: 5 bases; junction bases outside the gene matches: 10. In germline, CDR1 is LNHDA, CDR2 SQIVND (reference sequence). The CDR3 sequence is CATIQTGVTEAFF. The CDR3 nucleotides are TGTGCCACGATTCAAACAGGGGTTACTGAAGCTTTCTTT.

The sample holds one count of this clone. Here the CDR3 reads CSCTRGWGLNEQFF. For the CDR3, the DNA is TGCAGTTGTACCCGCGGGTGGGGTTTAAATGAGCAGTTCTTC. V is TRBV29-1 and J is TRBJ2-1; possible D gene TRBD2, 5 bases. The CDR3 totals 14 residues. CDR1 and CDR2 from the germline V gene are SQVTM and ANQGSEA.

The table lists this clone with a count of one. CDR3 in amino acids: CASSQDTGALFDGYTF. Written as DNA, the CDR3 is TGCGCCAGCAGCCAAGATACAGGGGCCCTTTTCGATGGCTACACCTTC. The rearrangement joins TRBV4-1 to TRBJ1-2; 7 bases map to TRBD1. This CDR3 has 16 residues. V gave up 0 bases and J gave up 6 bases; unmatched junction bases: 10. Germline assignment: CDR1 MGHRA and CDR2 YSYEKL.

The rearrangement joins TRBV13 to TRBJ1-6, with TRBD1 matching over 7 bases. Germline CDR1 is PRHDT and CDR2 is FYEKMQ (reference sequence). J gave up 0 bases and V 6 bases, and 8 bases lay outside the gene matches. This CDR3 has 17 residues. The CDR3 DNA follows: TGTGCCAGCAGAACCGGGACAGCGAGCTCCTATAATTCACCCCTCCACTTT. Translating it yields CASRTGTASSYNSPLHF.

The chain uses TRBV5-5 and TRBJ2-5, with TRBD2 as a possible D gene (6 bases). V lost 4 bases and J 1 base, leaving 8 bases between the germline ends. CDR1 SGHKS and CDR2 YYEKEE come from the germline V gene (reference sequence). There are 13 residues in the CDR3. The CDR3 region has the DNA TGTGCCAGCAGCCGGGGGTTCCAAGAGACCCAGTACTTC. Residues: CASSRGFQETQYF.

The chain joins TRBV5-5 to TRBJ1-5; no definite D call. Germline CDR1 and CDR2: SGHKS and YYEKEE (reference sequence). Trimming shortened V by 5 bases and J by 2 bases, and 11 bases separated the two germline ends. The CDR3 is made up of 14 amino acids. Written as DNA, the CDR3 is TGTGCCAGCAGTCCAGACGGGGGCAATCAGCCCCAGCATTTT. It codes for CASSPDGGNQPQHF.

The V gene is TRBV10-3, the J gene TRBJ2-7; TRBD1 agrees at 12 bases. Germline CDR1 ENHRY, CDR2 SYGVKD. This CDR3 is built from 14 residues. The ends lost 11 bases at V and 7 bases at J; junction bases unmatched: 12. The CDR3: CAAASGQGAWEQYV. The CDR3 DNA reads as TGTGCCGCGGCCTCGGGACAGGGGGCTTGGGAGCAGTACGTC.

CDR3 nucleotide sequence: TGTGCCACCAGTGATCCAGGGGTTGCGCAGCCCCAGCATTTT. Residues: CATSDPGVAQPQHF. V usage is TRBV24-1 and J usage is TRBJ1-5, with D possibly matching TRBD1 (6 bases). Germline assignment: CDR1 KGHDR and CDR2 SFDVKD. With 3 bases removed from V and 7 bases from J, the gap between germline ends came to 12 bases. There are 14 residues in the CDR3.

The chain employs TRBV6-6 and TRBJ1-2; 8 bases fit TRBD1. Germline V gives CDR1 MNHNY, CDR2 SVGAGI (reference sequence). The CDR3 covers 14 residues. With 6 bases clipped from V and 2 bases from J, the junction kept 5 bases outside the gene matches. CDR3 region: CASRMDRVNYGYTF. The CDR3, as DNA: TGTGCCAGCAGAATGGACAGGGTCAACTATGGCTACACCTTC.

The gene calls are TRBV6-6 and TRBJ2-1; 8 nucleotides line up with TRBD1. This CDR3 contains 16 residues. Trimming at V came to 6 bases and at J to 5 bases, leaving 12 bases not matched to a gene. Germline CDR1 is MNHNY and CDR2 is SVGAGI (reference sequence). The CDR3 sequence: CASRGQGARLDNEQFF. DNA for the CDR3: TGTGCCAGCAGGGGGCAGGGGGCTCGGTTGGACAATGAGCAGTTCTTC.

J is TRBJ2-7 and V is TRBV5-4, with TRBD2 matching 13 bases. The CDR3 contains 15 residues. Germline CDR1 SGHNT, CDR2 YYREEE (reference sequence). With V trimmed by 6 bases and J by 2 bases, 5 bases remained unmatched. CDR3 sequence reads: CASIEGLAGTYEQYV. The CDR3 coding sequence is TGTGCCAGCATCGAGGGACTAGCGGGGACCTACGAGCAGTACGTC.

The chain is built from TRBV7-8 and TRBJ2-1, with 7 bases aligning to TRBD2. Germline V gives CDR1 SGHVS, CDR2 FQNEAQ. The CDR3 length is 14 residues. V shed 1 base and J 9 bases; nucleotides not matched to a gene: 6. This CDR3 is CASSLVETSTEQFF. CDR3 DNA: TGTGCCAGCAGCTTAGTCGAGACTAGCACTGAGCAGTTCTTC.

Worth noting for this clone: Other nucleotide sequences from this sample produce the same CDR3. The rearrangement joins TRBV25-1 to TRBJ1-5; D is unresolved. V was trimmed by 2 bases and J by 3 bases, leaving 5 bases between them. The CDR3 spans 13 residues. CDR1 and CDR2 (germline): MGHDK, SYGVNS. As DNA, the CDR3 is TGTGCCAGCAGTGAACAAAACAATCAGCCCCAGCATTTT. Encoded protein: CASSEQNNQPQHF. Using reference TRBV25-1 and TRBJ1-5 for the parts outside the CDR3, the full variable domain is EADIYQTPRYLVIGTGKKITLECSQTMGHDKMYWYQQDPGMELHLIHYSYGVNSTEKGDLSSESTVSRIRTEHFPLTLESARPSHTSQYLCASSEQNNQPQHFGDGTRLSIL.

This clone showed up many times. The chain combines TRBV6-6 with TRBJ2-7, with D uncertain. Trimming left V 0 bases short and J 6 bases short, with 6 bases between. The CDR3 has 12 residues. CDR1 MNHNY and CDR2 SVGAGI come from the germline V gene (reference sequence). CDR3 residues: CASSYSGIEQYF. CDR3 nucleotides: TGTGCCAGCAGTTACTCGGGCATCGAGCAGTACTTC.

The rearrangement uses TRBV27 and TRBJ2-1; 9 bases map to TRBD2. The J segment lost 1 base and the V segment lost 8 bases, leaving 6 bases of the junction unmatched. From germline, CDR1 is MNHEY and CDR2 SMNVEV (reference sequence). There are 15 residues in the CDR3. The chain's CDR3 is CASRFSGGSYNEQFF. CDR3 DNA sequence: TGTGCCAGCCGATTCAGCGGGGGGTCCTACAATGAGCAGTTCTTC.

This chain uses TRBV3-1 (or the pseudogene TRBV3-2) with TRBJ1-3, with D unresolved. Germline V gene data show CDR1 as LGHDT and CDR2 as YNNKEL (reference sequence). CDR3 length: 17 amino acids. The V end was cut by 3 bases, the J end by 0 bases, with 15 bases between. The DNA for the CDR3 is TGTGCCAGCAGCCAGGGTGAGGATTTCGACTCTGGAAACACCATATATTTT. It specifies CASSQGEDFDSGNTIYF.

CDR3 region: CASSVSTGVGPGESNEQFF. In DNA, the CDR3 is TGTGCCAGCAGCGTATCCACAGGGGTAGGGCCGGGGGAATCGAATGAGCAGTTCTTC. The chain carries TRBV9 and TRBJ2-1; D perhaps matches TRBD1 (7 bases). The CDR3 length is 19 residues. Germline CDR1 reads SGDLS; CDR2 reads YYNGEE. V was pared by 1 base and J by 7 bases, with 27 bases between.

This chain connects TRBV7-9 to TRBJ2-7; D may be TRBD2 (6 bases). CDR1 is SEHNR and CDR2 is FQNEAQ in the germline V gene (reference sequence). This CDR3 contains 14 residues. CDR3 sequence: CASSFGLNSNEQYV. The CDR3 nucleotides are TGTGCCAGCAGCTTCGGACTAAACTCCAACGAGCAGTACGTC.